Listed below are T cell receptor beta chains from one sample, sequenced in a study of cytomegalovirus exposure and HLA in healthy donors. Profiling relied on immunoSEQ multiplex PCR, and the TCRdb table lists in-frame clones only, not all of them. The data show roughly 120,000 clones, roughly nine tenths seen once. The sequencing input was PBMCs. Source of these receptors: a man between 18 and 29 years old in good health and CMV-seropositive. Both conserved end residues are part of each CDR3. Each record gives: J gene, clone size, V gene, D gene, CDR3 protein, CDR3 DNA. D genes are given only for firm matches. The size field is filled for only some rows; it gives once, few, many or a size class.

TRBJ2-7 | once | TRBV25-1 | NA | CASSVNYEQYF | TGTGCCAGCAGTGTTAACTACGAGCAGTACTTC
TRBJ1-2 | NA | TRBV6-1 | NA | CASSEGAGTSYGYTF | TGTGCCAGCAGTGAAGGAGCAGGGACTAGCTATGGCTACACCTTC
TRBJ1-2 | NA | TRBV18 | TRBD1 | CASSDGQGAKSYGYTF | TGTGCCAGCTCGGACGGACAGGGGGCGAAGAGCTATGGCTACACCTTC
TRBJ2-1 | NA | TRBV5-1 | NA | CASSLGGWGSSYNEQFF | TGCGCCAGCAGCTTGGGAGGTTGGGGCAGCTCCTACAATGAGCAGTTCTTC
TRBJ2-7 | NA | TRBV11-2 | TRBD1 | CASSLDRGQSEQYF | TGTGCCAGCAGCCTGGACAGGGGGCAGTCCGAGCAGTACTTC
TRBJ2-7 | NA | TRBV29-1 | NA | CSVENRVYEQYF | TGCAGCGTTGAAAACAGAGTCTACGAGCAGTACTTC
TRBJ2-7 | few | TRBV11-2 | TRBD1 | CASSSRGQGYEQYF | TGTGCCAGCAGCTCACGCGGACAGGGCTACGAGCAGTACTTC
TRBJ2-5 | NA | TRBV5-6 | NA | CASSLTGIGETQYF | TGTGCCAGCAGCTTGACGGGAATCGGAGAGACCCAGTACTTC
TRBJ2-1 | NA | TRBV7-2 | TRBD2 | CASSPRGGHLSNEQFF | TGTGCCAGCAGCCCGCGGGGGGGCCATCTGAGTAATGAGCAGTTCTTC
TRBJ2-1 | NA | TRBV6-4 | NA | CASSGDEGDEQFF | TGTGCCAGCAGTGGGGATGAAGGGGATGAGCAGTTCTTC
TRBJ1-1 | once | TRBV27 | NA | CASSLRDGQTEAFF | TGTGCCAGCAGTTTAAGGGACGGACAGACTGAAGCTTTCTTT
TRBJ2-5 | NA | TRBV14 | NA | CASSHSYLQETQYF | TGTGCCAGCAGCCACAGTTATTTACAAGAGACCCAGTACTTC
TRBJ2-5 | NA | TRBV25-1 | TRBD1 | CASSEAPDRFIETQYF | TGTGCCAGCAGTGAGGCCCCGGACAGGTTTATCGAGACCCAGTACTTC
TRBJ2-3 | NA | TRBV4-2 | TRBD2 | CASSHPPGRGARVDTQYF | TGTGCCAGCAGCCACCCCCCCGGGCGGGGGGCGCGGGTAGATACGCAGTATTTT
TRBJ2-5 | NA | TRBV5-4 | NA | CASSLQPSGTSQETQYF | TGTGCCAGCAGCTTGCAACCCTCCGGGACTTCCCAAGAGACCCAGTACTTC
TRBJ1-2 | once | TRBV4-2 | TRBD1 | CASSQDRPRGTGGSYGYTF | TGTGCCAGCAGCCAAGATAGGCCCCGCGGGACAGGGGGCTCGTATGGCTACACCTTC
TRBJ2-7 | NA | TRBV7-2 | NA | CASSLDRGSEQYF | TGTGCCAGCAGCTTAGATCGGGGAAGCGAGCAGTACTTC
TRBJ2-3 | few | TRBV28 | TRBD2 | CASSPLAGGVQATQYF | TGTGCCAGCAGTCCGTTAGCGGGGGGGGTTCAAGCTACGCAGTATTTT
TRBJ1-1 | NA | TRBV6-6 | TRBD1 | CASSPDRVGTEAFF | TGTGCCAGCAGCCCGGACAGGGTAGGCACTGAAGCTTTCTTT
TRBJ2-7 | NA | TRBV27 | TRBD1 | CASSLVGTGAYEQYF | TGTGCCAGCAGTTTAGTGGGGACAGGGGCCTACGAGCAGTACTTC
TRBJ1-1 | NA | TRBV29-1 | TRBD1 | CSGSGGTGKTEAFF | TGCAGCGGTTCTGGAGGGACAGGGAAAACTGAAGCTTTCTTT
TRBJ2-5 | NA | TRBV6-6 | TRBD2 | CASSYGPAGDQETQYF | TGTGCCAGCAGTTACGGTCCAGCGGGAGACCAAGAGACCCAGTACTTC
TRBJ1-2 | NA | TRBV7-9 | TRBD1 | CASSLGQLRVYGYTF | TGTGCCAGCAGCTTGGGACAGTTGCGGGTCTATGGCTACACCTTC
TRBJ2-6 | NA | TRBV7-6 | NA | CASSKGGGNSGANVLTF | TGTGCCAGCAGCAAAGGGGGTGGGAACTCTGGGGCCAACGTCCTGACTTTC
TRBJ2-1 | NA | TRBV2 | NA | CASSSYNEQFF | TGTGCCAGCAGCTCTTACAATGAGCAGTTCTTC
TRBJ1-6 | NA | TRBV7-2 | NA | CASSSTPHNSPLHF | TGTGCCAGCAGCTCCACACCCCATAATTCACCCCTCCACTTT
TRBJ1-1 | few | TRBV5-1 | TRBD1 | CASTQSPAGGFRTEAFF | TGCGCCAGCACCCAATCCCCGGCAGGGGGCTTTCGCACTGAAGCTTTCTTT
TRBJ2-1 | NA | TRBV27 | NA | CASSLEGIYNEQFF | TGTGCCAGCAGTTTGGAGGGAATCTACAATGAGCAGTTCTTC
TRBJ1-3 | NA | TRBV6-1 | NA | CASAAAALTIYF | TGTGCCAGCGCGGCTGCGGCACTCACCATATATTTT
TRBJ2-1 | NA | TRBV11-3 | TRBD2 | CASSLAAGGPQFF | TGTGCCAGCAGCTTGGCAGCGGGGGGGCCACAGTTCTTC
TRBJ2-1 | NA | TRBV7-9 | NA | CASRGGGAGNEQFF | TGTGCCAGCAGAGGAGGGGGGGCCGGAAATGAGCAGTTCTTC
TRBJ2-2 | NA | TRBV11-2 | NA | CASNKGTPERNTGELFF | TGTGCCAGCAATAAAGGGACACCCGAAAGGAACACCGGGGAGCTGTTTTTT
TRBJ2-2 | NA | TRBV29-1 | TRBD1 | CSVEMGQQNTGELFF | TGCAGCGTTGAGATGGGACAGCAGAACACCGGGGAGCTGTTTTTT
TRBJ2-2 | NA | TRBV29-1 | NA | CSVHGAGELFF | TGCAGCGTTCACGGGGCCGGGGAGCTGTTTTTT
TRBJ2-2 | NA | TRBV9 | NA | CASGFGQGYTGELFF | TGTGCCAGCGGATTCGGGCAGGGGTACACCGGGGAGCTGTTTTTT
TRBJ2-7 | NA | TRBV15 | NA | CATSRDSSYEQYF | TGTGCCACCAGCAGAGACAGCTCCTACGAGCAGTACTTC
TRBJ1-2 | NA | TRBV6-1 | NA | CASTPGGDYGYTF | TGTGCCAGCACCCCGGGGGGGGACTATGGCTACACCTTC
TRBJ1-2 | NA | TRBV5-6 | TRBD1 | CASSPRAGGQAYGYTF | TGTGCCAGCAGTCCCAGGGCAGGGGGGCAGGCTTATGGCTACACCTTC
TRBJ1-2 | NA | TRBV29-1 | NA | CSVTGSSDGYTF | TGCAGCGTTACAGGGTCAAGCGATGGCTACACCTTC
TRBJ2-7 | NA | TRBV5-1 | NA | CASSRGGVQYF | TGCGCCAGCAGCAGAGGGGGTGTGCAGTACTTC